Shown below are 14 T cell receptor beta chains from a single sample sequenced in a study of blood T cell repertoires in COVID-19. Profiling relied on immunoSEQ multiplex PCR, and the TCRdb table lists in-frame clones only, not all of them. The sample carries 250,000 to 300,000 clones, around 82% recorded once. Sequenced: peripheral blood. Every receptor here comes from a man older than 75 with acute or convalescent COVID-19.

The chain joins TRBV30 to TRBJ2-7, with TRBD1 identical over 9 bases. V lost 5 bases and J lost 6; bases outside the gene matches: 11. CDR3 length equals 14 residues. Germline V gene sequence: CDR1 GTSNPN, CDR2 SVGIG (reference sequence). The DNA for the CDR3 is TGTGCCTGGGGGACCGGGACAGGGAAGTCCGAGCAGTACTTC. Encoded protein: CAWGTGTGKSEQYF.

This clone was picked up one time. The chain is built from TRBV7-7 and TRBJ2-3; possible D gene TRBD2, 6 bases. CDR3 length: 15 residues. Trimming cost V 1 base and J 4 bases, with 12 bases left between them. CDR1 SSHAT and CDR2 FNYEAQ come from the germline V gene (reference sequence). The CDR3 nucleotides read TGTGCCAGCAGCTTAGAGGGAGGAAAGGCAGATACGCAGTATTTT. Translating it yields CASSLEGGKADTQYF.

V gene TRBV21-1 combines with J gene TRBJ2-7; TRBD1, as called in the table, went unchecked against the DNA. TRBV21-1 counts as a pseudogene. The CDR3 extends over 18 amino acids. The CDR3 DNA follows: TGTGCCAGCAGCAAAAAGAGAAGAAGGGGACAGGAGCCCTACGAGCAGTACTTC. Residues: CASSKKRRRGQEPYEQYF.

CDR3 loop: CASSRERDTPLQFF. CDR3 bases: TGTGCCAGCAGTAGGGAGCGGGACACCCCTTTGCAGTTCTTC. The chain employs TRBV28 and TRBJ2-1, with D perhaps TRBD2 (7 bases). CDR3 length: 14 amino acids. Trimming took off 5 bases at V and 12 bases at J, with 20 bases between the two ends. Germline values: CDR1 MDHEN, CDR2 SYDVKM. Drawing the rest from reference TRBV28 and TRBJ2-1, the complete variable domain is DVKVTQSSRYLVKRTGEKVFLECVQDMDHENMFWYRQDPGLGLRLIYFSYDVKMKEKGDIPEGYSVSREKKERFSLILESASTNQTSMYLCASSRERDTPLQFFGPGTRLTVL.

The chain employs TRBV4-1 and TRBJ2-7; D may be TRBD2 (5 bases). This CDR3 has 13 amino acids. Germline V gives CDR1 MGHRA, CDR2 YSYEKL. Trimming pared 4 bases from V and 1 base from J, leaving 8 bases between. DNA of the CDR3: TGCGCCAGCAGCCGAGCGGAGTCCTACGAGCAGTACTTC. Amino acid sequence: CASSRAESYEQYF.

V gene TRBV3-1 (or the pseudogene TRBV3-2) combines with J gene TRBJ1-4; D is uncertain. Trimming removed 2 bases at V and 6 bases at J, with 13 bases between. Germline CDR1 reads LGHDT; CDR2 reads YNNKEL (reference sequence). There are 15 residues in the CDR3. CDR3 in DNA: TGTGCCAGCAGCCAATTTTCAGGTGTGGATGAAAAACTGTTTTTT. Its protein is CASSQFSGVDEKLFF.

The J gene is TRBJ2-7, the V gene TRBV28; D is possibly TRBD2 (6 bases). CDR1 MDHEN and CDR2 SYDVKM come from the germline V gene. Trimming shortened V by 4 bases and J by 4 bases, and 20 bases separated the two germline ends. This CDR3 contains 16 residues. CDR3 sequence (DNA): TGTGCCAGCAGTTCCCAGACTAGTCCCCTCCAGTACGAGCAGTACTTC. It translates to CASSSQTSPLQYEQYF. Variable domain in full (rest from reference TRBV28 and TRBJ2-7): DVKVTQSSRYLVKRTGEKVFLECVQDMDHENMFWYRQDPGLGLRLIYFSYDVKMKEKGDIPEGYSVSREKKERFSLILESASTNQTSMYLCASSSQTSPLQYEQYFGPGTRLTVT.

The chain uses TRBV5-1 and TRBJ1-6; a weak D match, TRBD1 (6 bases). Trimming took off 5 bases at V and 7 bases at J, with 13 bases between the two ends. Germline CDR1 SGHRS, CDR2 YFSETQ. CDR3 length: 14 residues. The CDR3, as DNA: TGCGCCAGCAGACAAACAGGGCGGAATTCACCCCTCCACTTT. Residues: CASRQTGRNSPLHF.

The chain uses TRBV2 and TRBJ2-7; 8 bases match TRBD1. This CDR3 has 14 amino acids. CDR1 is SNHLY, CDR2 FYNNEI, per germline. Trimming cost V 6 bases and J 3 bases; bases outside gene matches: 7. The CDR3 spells CASRDRADYYEQYF. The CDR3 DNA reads TGTGCCAGCAGGGACAGGGCGGACTACTACGAGCAGTACTTC.

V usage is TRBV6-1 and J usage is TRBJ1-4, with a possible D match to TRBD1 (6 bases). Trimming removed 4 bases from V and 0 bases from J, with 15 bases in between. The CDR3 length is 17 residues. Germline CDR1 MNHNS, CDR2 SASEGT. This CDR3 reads CASSVGVTGATNEKLFF. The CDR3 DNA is TGTGCCAGCAGTGTAGGGGTGACAGGCGCAACTAATGAAAAACTGTTTTTT.

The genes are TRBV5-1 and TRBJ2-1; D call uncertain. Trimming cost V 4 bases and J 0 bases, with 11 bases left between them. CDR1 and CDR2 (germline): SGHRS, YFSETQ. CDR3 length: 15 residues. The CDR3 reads CASSMDPSSYNEQFF. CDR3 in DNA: TGCGCCAGCAGCATGGACCCGAGCTCCTACAATGAGCAGTTCTTC.

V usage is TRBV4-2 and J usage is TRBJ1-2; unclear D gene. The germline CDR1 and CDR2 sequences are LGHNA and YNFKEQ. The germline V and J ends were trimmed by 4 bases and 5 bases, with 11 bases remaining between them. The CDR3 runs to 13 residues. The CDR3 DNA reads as TGTGCCAGCAGCCCGGGGAGTGAGTATGGCTACACCTTC. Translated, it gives CASSPGSEYGYTF.

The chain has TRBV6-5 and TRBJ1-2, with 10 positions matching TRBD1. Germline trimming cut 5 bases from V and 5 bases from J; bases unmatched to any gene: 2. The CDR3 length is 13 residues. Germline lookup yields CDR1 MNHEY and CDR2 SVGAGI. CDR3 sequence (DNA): TGTGCCAGCAGTAGACAGGGGGCTTATGGCTACACCTTC. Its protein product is CASSRQGAYGYTF.

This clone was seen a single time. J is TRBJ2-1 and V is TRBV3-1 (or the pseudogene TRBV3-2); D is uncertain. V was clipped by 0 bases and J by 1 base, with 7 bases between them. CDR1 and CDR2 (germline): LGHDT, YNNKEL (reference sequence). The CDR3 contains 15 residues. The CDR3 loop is CASSQDFRSYNEQFF. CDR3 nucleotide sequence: TGTGCCAGCAGCCAAGATTTCCGGTCCTACAATGAGCAGTTCTTC.